This TCR beta chain comes out of a study of cytomegalovirus exposure and HLA in healthy donors. Study observations and caveats: In a later analysis, V- and J-gene trimming of beta chains associated with a DCLRE1C missense variant, replicated independently. For presence/absence analyses, sequencing depth was assumed to be roughly uniform across donors.

This clone was seen just once. Its antigen remains unknown. CDR3 length: 16 residues. Per germline, CDR1 SQVTM and CDR2 ANQGSEA. The J segment lost 4 bases and the V segment lost 5 bases, leaving 13 bases of the junction unmatched. The PCR contained 60 Vbeta and 13 Jbeta primers. Assay: immunoSEQ multiplex PCR; the TCRdb copy retains only in-frame clones and omits some. There are around 250,000 clones in the sample; roughly 91% occur only once, and around 1.7% lies in the top ten. The receptor was derived from a girl aged 2 to 9 in good health and CMV-seronegative. Sequenced sample: PBMCs. V is TRBV29-1 and J is TRBJ2-1, with 8 nucleotides matching TRBD2. The CDR3 coding sequence is TGCAGCGTTCGCCCAACGACTAGCGCCTTATACAATGAGCAGTTCTTC. Its translation is CSVRPTTSALYNEQFF.